This passage covers 28 T cell receptor beta chains from one sample sequenced in a study of long-term antiretroviral therapy in people with HIV. The authors ran the immunoSEQ assay, v3.0, at survey level. The table came from immunoSEQ multiplex PCR; TCRdb's copy has only in-frame clones and leaves some out. This sample has 20,000 to 25,000 clones, with 82% found just once. The sample here was unsorted PBMCs, taken at the start of antiretroviral therapy. The receptors come from a man aged 45-65 years with HIV.

This chain uses TRBV7-9 with TRBJ2-5; D may be TRBD2 (6 bases). The CDR3 spans 13 residues. The V gene lost 1 base and the J gene lost 10 bases, with 13 bases spanning the gap. Germline CDR1 and CDR2: SEHNR and FQNEAQ (reference sequence). CDR3 residues: CASSLDGKDYQYF. The CDR3 nucleotides read TGTGCCAGCAGCTTAGATGGAAAGGACTACCAGTACTTC.

Points on this clone: Sequence at one end of the junction differs from germline and may be a read error. The CDR3 DNA reads TGTGCTAGCAGCTTAGAGGAGGGGGCCGGGGAGCAGTACTTC. Its protein product is CASSLEEGAGEQYF. The chain joins TRBV7-7 to TRBJ2-7, with D perhaps matching TRBD1 (7 bases). The CDR3 loop spans 14 amino acids. The V gene's germline CDR1 is SSHAT and CDR2 FNYEAQ (reference sequence).

The chain couples TRBV5-1 to TRBJ1-1, with D perhaps TRBD1 (5 bases). The V gene lost 3 bases and the J gene lost 4 bases, with 22 bases spanning the gap. Germline CDR1 and CDR2: SGHRS and YFSETQ. This CDR3 is 17 amino acids long. The CDR3 protein is CASSSPGDLGMGTEAFF. The DNA of the CDR3 is TGCGCCAGCAGCTCCCCCGGGGACTTGGGGATGGGCACTGAAGCTTTCTTT.

The chain combines TRBV13 with TRBJ2-7; TRBD1 or TRBD2 may be the D gene (5 bases each). The CDR3 has 13 amino acids. CDR1 is PRHDT, CDR2 FYEKMQ, per germline (reference sequence). The V end lost 6 bases, the J end lost 3 bases, and 12 bases lay between the germline ends. CDR3 bases: TGTGCCAGCAGTAAGGGACGCCTCTACGAGCAGTACTTC. Amino acid sequence: CASSKGRLYEQYF.

V gene TRBV2 combines with J gene TRBJ1-2; D is ambiguous. The V end was cut by 6 bases, the J end by 4 bases, with 9 bases between. Per germline, CDR1 SNHLY and CDR2 FYNNEI. The CDR3 contains 12 residues. The CDR3 nucleotides are TGTGCCAGCAGGGCGGTGGCCTATGGCTACACCTTC. Protein product: CASRAVAYGYTF.

The chain combines TRBV4-1 with TRBJ1-1; tentatively, D is TRBD1 (6 bases). Trimming took 3 bases from V and 3 from J, leaving 11 bases between them. The CDR3 runs 14 residues. Germline values: CDR1 MGHRA, CDR2 YSYEKL. CDR3 amino acids: CASSQRGGYTEAFF. CDR3 in DNA: TGCGCCAGCAGCCAGAGGGGGGGGTACACTGAAGCTTTCTTT.

This chain joins TRBV18 and TRBJ2-7, with 8 positions matching TRBD1. This CDR3 comprises 13 residues. Germline-derived CDR1 and CDR2 are KGHSH and LQKENI. V gave up 4 bases and J gave up 5 bases; unmatched junction bases: 4. The CDR3 protein is CASSQDRDDEQYF. CDR3 nucleotides: TGTGCCAGCTCACAGGACAGGGACGACGAGCAGTACTTC.

V usage is TRBV10-3 and J usage is TRBJ2-3; D is possibly TRBD1 (5 bases). The CDR3 runs to 13 residues. Germline V gene lookup returns CDR1 ENHRY and CDR2 SYGVKD. Trimming removed 7 bases from V and 4 bases from J, with 12 bases in between. The chain's CDR3 is CAITQGVADTQYF. Written as DNA, the CDR3 is TGTGCCATCACCCAGGGTGTAGCAGATACGCAGTATTTT.

The rearrangement joins TRBV27 to TRBJ2-1; 12 bases are shared with TRBD2. The length of the CDR3 is 14 residues. Looked up from germline, CDR1 is MNHEY and CDR2 is SMNVEV (reference sequence). Trimming removed 8 bases from V and 9 bases from J; junction bases left unmatched: 8. The CDR3 loop is CASSRLAGEAEQFF. The CDR3 DNA reads TGTGCCAGCTCCCGACTAGCGGGAGAGGCTGAGCAGTTCTTC.

The rearrangement uses TRBV29-1 and TRBJ1-1; D unclear. The CDR3 runs 12 residues. V dropped 0 bases and J dropped 4 bases, with 6 bases sitting between them. Germline V gene data show CDR1 as SQVTM and CDR2 as ANQGSEA. CDR3 nucleotide sequence: TGCAGCGTTGAAGATCTGAGCACTGAAGCTTTCTTT. Protein product: CSVEDLSTEAFF.

This chain connects TRBV29-1 to TRBJ2-1, with TRBD2 as a possible D gene (5 bases). Per germline, CDR1 SQVTM and CDR2 ANQGSEA. The V end was cut by 2 bases, the J end by 5 bases, with 7 bases between. The CDR3 has 12 amino acids. The CDR3 loop is CSVEPGNNEQFF. The DNA for the CDR3 is TGCAGCGTTGAACCGGGGAACAATGAGCAGTTCTTC.

This chain joins TRBV18 and TRBJ2-1; D remains ambiguous. The CDR3 contains 15 residues. Between the trimmed V and J ends, which lost 6 bases and 1 base, there was a span of 13 bases. Germline assignment: CDR1 KGHSH and CDR2 LQKENI. The CDR3 coding sequence is TGTGCCAGCTCCCCAGGCCTGGGGTCCTACAATGAGCAGTTCTTC. This encodes CASSPGLGSYNEQFF.

This clone was observed a handful of times. The V call is TRBV19, the J call TRBJ2-7, with 11 bases matching TRBD1. Trimming removed 4 bases from V and 4 bases from J; junction bases left unmatched: 3. Germline loops: CDR1 LNHDA, CDR2 SQIVND (reference sequence). This CDR3 comprises 14 residues. The CDR3 sequence is CASSTDRGRYEQYF. The CDR3 bases are TGTGCCAGTAGTACGGACAGGGGGCGGTACGAGCAGTACTTC.

CDR3 nucleotide sequence: TGTGCCAGCGCGATACTAGAAAACAATGAGCAGTTCTTC. It yields the protein CASAILENNEQFF. V usage is TRBV7-3 and J usage is TRBJ2-1; TRBD2 is a possible D gene (5 bases). Between the trimmed V and J ends, which lost 8 bases and 5 bases, there was a span of 13 bases. The CDR3 extends over 13 amino acids. Germline CDR1 reads SGHTA; CDR2 reads FQGTGA.

The CDR3 sequence is CASRVGTGYAESPLHF. The CDR3 nucleotides are TGTGCCAGTAGAGTCGGGACAGGGTATGCGGAATCACCCCTCCACTTT. The chain has TRBV19 and TRBJ1-6; 9 bases map to TRBD1. J lost 10 bases, V lost 6 bases, and 13 bases had no gene match. The CDR3 runs to 16 residues. Germline V gives CDR1 LNHDA, CDR2 SQIVND (reference sequence).

The V call is TRBV5-1, the J call TRBJ2-7, with TRBD1 identical over 8 bases. V was clipped by 4 bases and J by 7 bases; unmatched bases: 7. The CDR3 is 13 residues long. From germline, CDR1 is SGHRS and CDR2 YFSETQ. The CDR3 region is CASSPTGDGEQYF. The CDR3 DNA is TGCGCCAGCAGCCCGACAGGGGATGGGGAGCAGTACTTC. The full variable domain, with the rest looked up from reference TRBV5-1 and TRBJ2-7, is KAGVTQTPRYLIKTRGQQVTLSCSPISGHRSVSWYQQTPGQGLQFLFEYFSETQRNKGNFPGRFSGRQFSNSRSEMNVSTLELGDSALYLCASSPTGDGEQYFGPGTRLTVT.

This clone was observed once. The chain combines TRBV11-2 with TRBJ2-1; D is uncertain. Between the trimmed V and J ends, which lost 2 bases and 7 bases, there was a span of 0 bases. Per germline, CDR1 SGHAT and CDR2 FQNNGV. CDR3 length: 10 residues. In DNA, the CDR3 is TGTGCCAGCAGCTTAAATGAGCAGTTCTTC. This translates into CASSLNEQFF.

V is TRBV7-9 and J is TRBJ2-7; D gene ambiguous. The CDR3 is 17 residues long. Between the trimmed V and J ends, which lost 4 bases and 2 bases, there was a span of 21 bases. Germline CDR1 reads SEHNR; CDR2 reads FQNEAQ (reference sequence). The DNA of the CDR3 is TGTGCCAGCAGCTCAACCTTGGCCCTTAGACCCACCTACGAGCAGTACTTC. This translates into CASSSTLALRPTYEQYF. The full variable domain, completed using reference TRBV7-9 and TRBJ2-7, is DTGVSQNPRHKITKRGQNVTFRCDPISEHNRLYWYRQTLGQGPEFLTYFQNEAQLEKSRLLSDRFSAERPKGSFSTLEIQRTEQGDSAMYLCASSSTLALRPTYEQYFGPGTRLTVT.

The rearrangement uses TRBV9 and TRBJ1-3, with D possibly TRBD1 on 6 matching bases. This CDR3 is built from 17 residues. The germline V gene has CDR1 SGDLS and CDR2 YYNGEE. Deletions cut 3 bases from V and 0 bases from J, with 16 bases between. CDR3 coding DNA: TGTGCCAGCAGCGATGGGCAGGGGACCTTCTCTGGAAACACCATATATTTT. Encoded protein: CASSDGQGTFSGNTIYF. The whole variable domain, remainder taken from reference TRBV9 and TRBJ1-3, is DSGVTQTPKHLITATGQRVTLRCSPRSGDLSVYWYQQSLDQGLQFLIQYYNGEERAKGNILERFSAQQFPDLHSELNLSSLELGDSALYFCASSDGQGTFSGNTIYFGEGSWLTVV.

A single count supports this clone. The genes are TRBV30 and TRBJ2-1, with D maybe TRBD1 (6 bases). The CDR3 totals 16 residues. Deletions cut 1 base from V and 3 bases from J, with 16 bases between. CDR1 and CDR2 from the germline V gene are GTSNPN and SVGIG (reference sequence). The CDR3 DNA reads as TGTGCCTGGAGTGCCCGAGGACAGCGAAACTACAATGAGCAGTTCTTC. It encodes CAWSARGQRNYNEQFF.

This clone was detected once. This chain joins TRBV5-8 and TRBJ2-7, with a weak D call TRBD2 (6 bases). The V gene's germline CDR1 is SGHTS and CDR2 YDEGEE. The CDR3 spans 13 residues. V was trimmed by 4 bases and J by 6 bases, leaving 14 bases between them. Here the CDR3 DNA reads TGTGCCAGCAGCCGGGAGTACTACGTCGAGCAGTACTTC. Translated, it gives CASSREYYVEQYF.

The chain joins TRBV7-9 to TRBJ2-1, with D uncertain. The germline gives CDR1 SEHNR, CDR2 FQNEAQ (reference sequence). CDR3 length: 15 residues. The V end lost 0 bases, the J end lost 7 bases, and 13 bases lay between the germline ends. The CDR3 reads CASSLATGFWNEQFF. CDR3 sequence (DNA): TGTGCCAGCAGCTTAGCAACCGGCTTTTGGAATGAGCAGTTCTTC. The full variable domain, in which reference TRBV7-9 and TRBJ2-1 provide the parts outside the CDR3, is DTGVSQNPRHKITKRGQNVTFRCDPISEHNRLYWYRQTLGQGPEFLTYFQNEAQLEKSRLLSDRFSAERPKGSFSTLEIQRTEQGDSAMYLCASSLATGFWNEQFFGPGTRLTVL.

CDR3 in DNA: TGCGCCAGCAGCTTACAGGGGGGGAACACTGAAGCTTTCTTT. This gives the protein CASSLQGGNTEAFF. The chain recombines TRBV4-1 with TRBJ1-1; 8 bases map to TRBD1. The CDR3 runs to 14 residues. The germline gives CDR1 MGHRA, CDR2 YSYEKL. Trimming cost V 5 bases and J 1 base; bases outside gene matches: 3.

The chain couples TRBV5-1 to TRBJ2-7; 9 nucleotides match TRBD1. Trimming at V came to 3 bases and at J to 1 base, leaving 2 bases not matched to a gene. CDR3 length: 14 residues. Germline values: CDR1 SGHRS, CDR2 YFSETQ. CDR3 in amino acids: CASSWDRASYEQYF. CDR3 coding DNA: TGCGCCAGCAGCTGGGACAGGGCATCCTACGAGCAGTACTTC.

The chain recombines TRBV14 with TRBJ2-5; D is possibly TRBD2 (6 bases). This CDR3 region has 13 residues. Germline CDR1 and CDR2: SGHDN and FVKESK. Trimming removed 3 bases from V and 4 bases from J, with 9 bases in between. The CDR3, as DNA: TGTGCCAGCAGCCACTGGGGAGGAGAGACCCAGTACTTC. Its translation: CASSHWGGETQYF.

This rearrangement joins TRBV18 to TRBJ2-3; no clear D. Trimming pared 2 bases from V and 3 bases from J, leaving 6 bases between. Per germline, CDR1 KGHSH and CDR2 LQKENI. This CDR3 is built from 13 residues. The CDR3 sequence: CASSPGRTDTQYF. CDR3 bases: TGTGCCAGCTCACCAGGCAGAACAGATACGCAGTATTTT.

This clone was picked up a small number of times. The rearrangement links TRBV4-3 to TRBJ1-2; TRBD1 aligns across 7 bases. The CDR3 is 12 residues long. CDR1 and CDR2 from the germline V gene are LGHNA and YSLEER. Trimming cost V 4 bases and J 8 bases; bases outside gene matches: 4. CDR3 region: CASSPDRDGYTF. In DNA, the CDR3 is TGCGCCAGCAGCCCCGACAGGGACGGCTACACCTTC.

The V and J genes are TRBV9 and TRBJ1-1; D might be TRBD1 (5 bases). The CDR3 loop spans 13 amino acids. Trimming removed 1 base from V and 4 bases from J, with 8 bases in between. CDR1 is SGDLS, CDR2 YYNGEE, per germline. In DNA form, the CDR3 reads TGTGCCAGCAGCGTAAGCGGGGCCACTGAAGCTTTCTTT. It encodes CASSVSGATEAFF.